A single T cell receptor beta chain is shown here with its context. Its antigen remains unknown. The data derive from a study of T cell clonotyping in hematopoietic cell transplantation. Findings and caveats of the study: Broader posttransplant TCR repertoire diversity was predicted by graft donor and pretransplant recipient Inverse Simpson Index values.

Trimming pared 2 bases from V and 0 bases from J, leaving 6 bases between. CDR1 SGHNT and CDR2 YYREEE come from the germline V gene (reference sequence). The length of the CDR3 is 14 residues. Method: immunoSEQ multiplex PCR; TCRdb's copy keeps in-frame clones and lacks some. The sample lists 35,000 to 50,000 clones; approximately 95% were seen once. This clonotype was sampled from a man younger than 45 in good health. Some clones in this sample may be carry-over from other donors' samples. This chain joins TRBV5-4 and TRBJ1-5; D call uncertain. Sequencing was carried out using peripheral blood mononuclear cells. CDR3 sequence: CASSLGNSNQPQHF. CDR3 coding DNA: TGTGCCAGCAGCTTAGGAAATAGCAATCAGCCCCAGCATTTT.